This T cell receptor beta chain originates from a study of identical twins. Study-level points and caveats: Analyses of zero insertions could, in part, be confounded by invariant MAIT and iNKT cells. The study found weaker excess twin sharing in beta out-of-frame sequences.

One entry per CDR3 protein, called by TCRdb with MiXCR from the 5' RACE reads. In the table there are 250,000 to 300,000 distinct CDR3 sequences, about 8.9% of which are singletons. Trimming pared 0 bases from V and 6 bases from J, leaving 12 bases between. Germline V gene lookup returns CDR1 LGHDT and CDR2 YNNKEL (reference sequence). The CDR3 runs 15 residues. This clonotype was seen only a few times. The antigen remains undetermined. The sample also formed part of further work on yellow fever vaccine responses in identical twins. That paper states: In identical twins, vaccine T cell responses appeared partly shared and partly individual.

The chain employs TRBV3-1 and TRBJ2-1, with D possibly TRBD1 on 7 matching bases. This TCR came from a woman under 30 in good health. The sequenced material came from CD8+ T cells sorted from blood. The chain's CDR3 is CASSQDRGAGNEQFF. CDR3 in DNA: TGTGCCAGCAGCCAAGACAGGGGGGCGGGCAATGAGCAGTTCTTC.